This entry is about one T cell receptor beta chain. The data were taken from a study of radiation and T cells in renal cell carcinoma. Sequencing used immunoSEQ multiplex PCR; TCRdb keeps in-frame clones, though not all of them. The sample lists about 83,000 clones, around four fifths occurring once. The V end was cut by 1 base, the J end by 9 bases, with 7 bases between. This CDR3 is 12 amino acids long. In germline, CDR1 is SGHTA, CDR2 FQGTGA. Regarding time point: blood 4 weeks post-SBRT, at nephrectomy. Treatment: 15 Gy SBRT to primary tumor, nephrectomy 4 weeks later. The TCR was taken from a woman aged 55 to 70 with renal cell carcinoma. This rearrangement joins TRBV7-3 to TRBJ2-4; D not certain. The sample here was blood, taken from a patient whose treatment included radiotherapy and nephrectomy. The CDR3 DNA reads TGTGCCAGCAGCTTAAAGGTAATCATTCAGTACTTC. Translated, it gives CASSLKVIIQYF.